These 29 T cell receptor beta chains came from one sample sequenced in a study of control samples from healthy donors and cancer patients. The protocol was immunoSEQ multiplex PCR, while the TCRdb copy is restricted to in-frame clones and leaves out a portion. The repertoire holds about 120,000 clones, roughly 89% seen once, with about an eighth in the top ten. The source material was blood. These receptors all come from a man under 40 in good health.

V is TRBV19 and J is TRBJ2-3, with 12 bases that match TRBD2. Germline V lookup: CDR1 LNHDA, CDR2 SQIVND (reference sequence). V gave up 3 bases and J gave up 5 bases; unmatched junction bases: 6. This CDR3 spans 16 amino acids. The CDR3 DNA reads as TGTGCCAGTAGTATGACTAGCGGGGGCGTCAGAGATACGCAGTATTTT. Translation: CASSMTSGGVRDTQYF. Complete variable domain (other parts from reference TRBV19 and TRBJ2-3): DGGITQSPKYLFRKEGQNVTLSCEQNLNHDAMYWYRQDPGQGLRLIYYSQIVNDFQKGDIAEGYSVSREKKESFPLTVTSAQKNPTAFYLCASSMTSGGVRDTQYFGPGTRLTVL.

The rearrangement uses TRBV6-5 and TRBJ2-3; 12 bases agree with TRBD2. The junction had 4 bases not matched to a gene; V was cut back by 7 bases and J by 5 bases. CDR3 size: 14 residues. Germline-derived CDR1 and CDR2 are MNHEY and SVGAGI. The chain's CDR3 is CASTSGGAGDTQYF. As DNA, the CDR3 is TGTGCCAGCACTAGCGGGGGGGCCGGAGATACGCAGTATTTT.

This chain links TRBV30 with TRBJ2-5; D gene uncertain. Judging by the DNA end, TRBJ2-7 fits better; the J call may be wrong. Germline V gene data show CDR1 as GTSNPN and CDR2 as SVGIG (reference sequence). The CDR3 sequence is 13 residues long. The CDR3 nucleotides read TGTGCCTGGAACCCACAACCCACCTACGAGCAGTACTTC. Amino acids: CAWNPQPTYEQYF.

This clone appeared many times. The rearrangement joins TRBV15 to TRBJ1-2, with D perhaps TRBD1 (5 bases). The CDR3 length is 14 residues. V lost 0 bases and J lost 2, with 7 bases in between. Germline V gene lookup returns CDR1 LNHNV and CDR2 YYDKDF (reference sequence). The CDR3 DNA reads TGTGCCACCAGCAGAGATGGGGGAAACTATGGCTACACCTTC. The encoded protein is CATSRDGGNYGYTF.

This rearrangement joins TRBV7-2 to TRBJ1-6, with D unclear. The CDR3 extends over 12 amino acids. CDR1 is SGHTA and CDR2 is FQGNSA in the germline V gene. V was shortened by 0 bases and J by 12 bases, with 6 bases between the two germline ends. CDR3 residues: CASSLASGPLHF. As DNA, the CDR3 is TGTGCCAGCAGCTTAGCTTCGGGACCCCTCCACTTT.

This clone was picked up one time. The gene calls are TRBV11-2 and TRBJ2-6; 7 bases align to TRBD2. After removal of 2 bases from V and 1 base from J, the junction contained 5 bases not matched to a gene. Looked up from germline, CDR1 is SGHAT and CDR2 is FQNNGV. This CDR3 region has 17 residues. The CDR3 protein is CASSLLIGRSGANVLTF. The CDR3 region has the DNA TGTGCCAGCAGCTTATTAATCGGGAGGTCTGGGGCCAACGTCCTGACTTTC. Supplemented by reference TRBV11-2 and TRBJ2-6, the full variable domain reads EAGVAQSPRYKIIEKRQSVAFWCNPISGHATLYWYQQILGQGPKLLIQFQNNGVVDDSQLPKDRFSAERLKGVDSTLKIQPAKLEDSAVYLCASSLLIGRSGANVLTFGAGSRLTVL.

This clone has ten or more counts. The V gene is TRBV30, the J gene TRBJ2-7; unclear D gene. CDR1 is GTSNPN and CDR2 is SVGIG in the germline V gene (reference sequence). Trimming removed 3 bases at V and 3 bases at J, with 15 bases between. This CDR3 is 14 amino acids long. CDR3 region: CAWSGPMGIYEQYF. The CDR3 DNA reads as TGTGCCTGGAGCGGCCCTATGGGCATCTACGAGCAGTACTTC.

The V call is TRBV7-2, the J call TRBJ1-5, with TRBD1 matching 7 bases. Germline CDR1 reads SGHTA; CDR2 reads FQGNSA. The CDR3 has 15 residues. Trimming at V came to 5 bases and at J to 4 bases, leaving 8 bases not matched to a gene. The CDR3 DNA reads as TGTGCCAGCAGCCCTGGGACAGCCGTAAATCAGCCCCAGCATTTT. It specifies CASSPGTAVNQPQHF.

This clone was counted only a few times. The V gene is TRBV12-3 or TRBV12-4, the J gene TRBJ2-7, with D possibly TRBD2 on 6 matching bases. V was trimmed by 5 bases and J by 5 bases, leaving 10 bases between them. The CDR3 runs 12 residues. The CDR3 DNA sequence: TGTGCCAGCAGTCCGGGACTTGACGAGCAGTACTTC. Translated: CASSPGLDEQYF.

A single count supports this clone. In DNA, the CDR3 is TGTGCCAGCAGCCAAACGACAGGGAGTGAAAAACTGTTTTTT. Translation gives CASSQTTGSEKLFF. The chain uses TRBV3-1 (or the pseudogene TRBV3-2) and TRBJ1-4; 7 bases fit TRBD1. There are 14 residues in the CDR3. CDR1 LGHDT and CDR2 YNNKEL come from the germline V gene (reference sequence). J gave up 7 bases and V 2 bases, and 4 bases lay outside the gene matches.

The chain recombines TRBV6-4 with TRBJ2-1, with TRBD2 as a possible D gene (7 bases). Germline lookup yields CDR1 MRHNA and CDR2 SNTAGT. Between the trimmed V and J ends, which lost 10 bases and 5 bases, there was a span of 18 bases. This CDR3 comprises 14 residues. The CDR3 here is CATTKQGGDNEQFF. The CDR3, as DNA: TGTGCCACCACCAAACAGGGAGGGGACAATGAGCAGTTCTTC.

The rearrangement links TRBV7-2 to TRBJ2-5; 14 bases are shared with TRBD2. J was trimmed by 5 bases and V by 5 bases; bases with no gene match: 7. Germline V gene lookup returns CDR1 SGHTA and CDR2 FQGNSA. The CDR3 is made up of 16 amino acids. Here the CDR3 reads CASSAGTSGGHETQYF. The CDR3, as DNA: TGTGCCAGCAGCGCCGGGACTAGCGGGGGTCACGAGACCCAGTACTTC.

V and J are TRBV30 and TRBJ1-1; D uncertain. The CDR3 is made up of 12 amino acids. Germline V gene sequence: CDR1 GTSNPN, CDR2 SVGIG (reference sequence). V was clipped by 5 bases and J by 1 base, with 8 bases between them. CDR3 nucleotides: TGTGCCTGGGCGGGAGGGAACACTGAAGCTTTCTTT. Translating gives CAWAGGNTEAFF. Together with reference TRBV30 and TRBJ1-1, the CDR3 gives the full variable domain: SQTIHQWPATLVQPVGSPLSLECTVEGTSNPNLYWYRQAAGRGLQLLFYSVGIGQISSEVPQNLSASRPQDRQFILSSKKLLLSDSGFYLCAWAGGNTEAFFGQGTRLTVV.

The rearrangement joins TRBV15 to TRBJ1-1, with a possible D match to TRBD1 (6 bases). Germline V gene data show CDR1 as LNHNV and CDR2 as YYDKDF (reference sequence). Trimming removed 0 bases at V and 0 bases at J, with 17 bases between. This CDR3 has 18 residues. In DNA form, the CDR3 reads TGTGCCACCAGCAGAGATTTCGGGGGCGCGAGTATGAACACTGAAGCTTTCTTT. Its protein product is CATSRDFGGASMNTEAFF.

V and J are TRBV5-5 and TRBJ2-2; D call uncertain. V lost 4 bases, J lost 3 bases, and 4 bases lay in between. The CDR3 extends over 12 amino acids. The germline CDR1 and CDR2 sequences are SGHKS and YYEKEE (reference sequence). The CDR3 sequence is CASSLHTGELFF. CDR3 bases: TGTGCCAGCAGCCTACACACCGGGGAGCTGTTTTTT.

V gene TRBV30 combines with J gene TRBJ1-1, with unresolved D. Germline assignment: CDR1 GTSNPN and CDR2 SVGIG (reference sequence). The CDR3 totals 14 residues. V lost 2 bases, J lost 5 bases, and 15 bases lay in between. CDR3: CAWSKGLGGTEAFF. The CDR3 nucleotides are TGTGCCTGGAGTAAAGGGTTGGGCGGGACTGAAGCTTTCTTT.

The gene calls are TRBV29-1 and TRBJ1-1; no definite D call. The V and J ends lost 5 bases and 7 bases respectively, with 11 bases between them. The CDR3 has 11 residues. Per germline, CDR1 SQVTM and CDR2 ANQGSEA. DNA for the CDR3: TGCAGCGTTCGGACGGCCCTTGAAGCTTTCTTT. Protein sequence: CSVRTALEAFF.

The chain links TRBV14 to TRBJ2-4, with a possible D match to TRBD2 (7 bases). This CDR3 comprises 17 residues. The germline gives CDR1 SGHDN, CDR2 FVKESK. Between the trimmed V and J ends, which lost 0 bases and 1 base, there was a span of 13 bases. The CDR3 DNA reads as TGTGCCAGCAGCCAAGAAGGCGGGGGCTTTGCCAAAAACATTCAGTACTTC. As protein: CASSQEGGGFAKNIQYF.

The rearrangement links TRBV30 to TRBJ1-3, with D uncertain. The ends were cut back, 0 bases at V and 1 base at J, with 7 bases in the middle. CDR1 GTSNPN and CDR2 SVGIG come from the germline V gene (reference sequence). This CDR3 contains 14 residues. The CDR3 DNA sequence: TGTGCCTGGAGTGTACTGTATTCTGGAAACACCATATATTTT. Translated, it gives CAWSVLYSGNTIYF.

The chain employs TRBV5-6 and TRBJ1-5; a possible D gene is TRBD1 (5 bases). V lost 4 bases and J lost 5, with 16 bases in between. The CDR3 sequence is 15 residues long. Germline lookup yields CDR1 SGHDT and CDR2 YYEEEE. The DNA for the CDR3 is TGTGCCAGCAGCGCTCGGGGCAAAGGGGATCAGCCCCAGCATTTT. It yields the protein CASSARGKGDQPQHF.

The gene calls are TRBV28 and TRBJ1-5; D possibly corresponds to TRBD1 (6 bases). The CDR3 has 16 residues. V lost 5 bases, J lost 2 bases, and 16 bases lay in between. In germline, CDR1 is MDHEN, CDR2 SYDVKM. CDR3 sequence reads: CASSHRANGRNQPQHF. The CDR3 nucleotides read TGTGCCAGCAGTCACAGGGCAAACGGGCGCAATCAGCCCCAGCATTTT.

CDR3 bases: TGTGCCAGCAGCACCCGTTACAATGAGCAGTTCTTC. Protein sequence: CASSTRYNEQFF. The chain combines TRBV3-1 (or the pseudogene TRBV3-2) with TRBJ2-1; D remains ambiguous. The germline V gene encodes CDR1 LGHDT and CDR2 YNNKEL (reference sequence). Trimming took 5 bases from V and 4 from J, leaving 6 bases between them. The CDR3 totals 12 residues.

The chain recombines TRBV5-6 with TRBJ1-1, with D possibly being TRBD1 (6 bases). The germline V gene has CDR1 SGHDT and CDR2 YYEEEE. The CDR3 has 14 residues. V dropped 0 bases and J dropped 1 base, with 7 bases sitting between them. The CDR3 sequence is CASSLEGGNTEAFF. DNA of the CDR3: TGTGCCAGCAGCTTGGAGGGGGGGAACACTGAAGCTTTCTTT.

The rearrangement uses TRBV19 and TRBJ1-2, with D hard to call. CDR1 and CDR2 (germline): LNHDA, SQIVND (reference sequence). The CDR3 extends over 14 amino acids. V was trimmed by 10 bases and J by 0 bases, leaving 15 bases between them. CDR3 sequence: CATRGGIPNYGYTF. The CDR3 DNA is TGTGCCACCCGCGGAGGAATTCCTAACTATGGCTACACCTTC.

In its sample, this clone was seen once. V and J are TRBV6-2 or TRBV6-3 and TRBJ2-5; 8 bases align to TRBD2. Trimming cost V 0 bases and J 2 bases; bases outside gene matches: 11. Looked up from germline, CDR1 is MNHEY and CDR2 is SVGEGT. This CDR3 region has 18 residues. The CDR3, as DNA: TGTGCCAGCAGTTACTCGAGTATCAGCGGGGGCATTCAAGAGACCCAGTACTTC. It specifies CASSYSSISGGIQETQYF.

The chain uses TRBV29-1 and TRBJ1-1; TRBD1 matches 7 bases. Germline CDR1 and CDR2: SQVTM and ANQGSEA. The CDR3 is 17 amino acids. The V segment lost 0 bases and the J segment 7 bases; nucleotides outside the gene matches: 17. CDR3 DNA: TGCAGCGTTGAAGACCCGACAGGGCCCATAAACTGGAATGAAGCTTTCTTT. It yields the protein CSVEDPTGPINWNEAFF.

The chain uses TRBV19 and TRBJ1-3; D unclear. The V and J ends lost 6 bases and 8 bases respectively, with 20 bases between them. This CDR3 is built from 15 residues. Germline CDR1 reads LNHDA; CDR2 reads SQIVND (reference sequence). The CDR3 coding sequence is TGTGCCAGTAGAGGCCCGCTAGGACGCGGGGACACCATATATTTT. Protein: CASRGPLGRGDTIYF.

The CDR3 DNA follows: TGTGCCAGCAGCTTGGAGACTAACATGAACACTGAAGCTTTCTTT. Its protein is CASSLETNMNTEAFF. This chain joins TRBV5-5 and TRBJ1-1, with no clear D. The CDR3 sequence is 15 residues long. V lost 0 bases to trimming and J lost 0 bases, with 9 bases between them. Germline CDR1 reads SGHKS; CDR2 reads YYEKEE (reference sequence). The entire variable domain, with the rest obtained from reference TRBV5-5 and TRBJ1-1, is as follows: DAGVTQSPTHLIKTRGQQVTLRCSPISGHKSVSWYQQVLGQGPQFIFQYYEKEERGRGNFPDRFSARQFPNYSSELNVNALLLGDSALYLCASSLETNMNTEAFFGQGTRLTVV.

The CDR3 loop reads CASSLGGRLNTEAFF. The CDR3 DNA reads TGTGCCAGCAGCTTAGGGGGTAGGTTGAACACTGAAGCTTTCTTT. J is TRBJ1-1 and V is TRBV7-2; D ambiguous. The V gene lost 1 base and the J gene lost 0 bases, with 9 bases spanning the gap. This CDR3 comprises 15 residues. Looked up from germline, CDR1 is SGHTA and CDR2 is FQGNSA.